A single sample gave rise to the 22 T cell receptor beta chains below, sequenced in a study of blood T cell repertoires in COVID-19. Profiled with immunoSEQ multiplex PCR; TCRdb holds only in-frame clones, not every one. The table has more than 45,000 clones, more than 75% seen once. Sequencing was done on a sample of peripheral blood. Every receptor here comes from a man aged 40-49 years with active COVID-19.

The CDR3 reads CAWSVNGAVLVGLYEQYF. The CDR3 DNA reads TGTGCCTGGAGTGTAAATGGGGCGGTGCTCGTTGGGTTGTACGAGCAGTACTTC. The V call is TRBV30, the J call TRBJ2-7; a possible D gene is TRBD1 (5 bases). V lost 0 bases to trimming and J lost 4 bases, with 25 bases between them. Germline V lookup: CDR1 GTSNPN, CDR2 SVGIG (reference sequence). CDR3 size: 18 residues.

V is TRBV9 and J is TRBJ2-7, with D possibly TRBD2 on 6 matching bases. The V gene lost 0 bases and the J gene lost 2 bases, with 12 bases spanning the gap. The CDR3 loop spans 15 amino acids. Germline V gene sequence: CDR1 SGDLS, CDR2 YYNGEE. The CDR3: CASSVEGTSTYEQYF. The CDR3, as DNA: TGTGCCAGCAGCGTAGAAGGGACTTCAACCTACGAGCAGTACTTC.

J is TRBJ1-2 and V is TRBV9; D is possibly TRBD1 (5 bases). The V and J ends lost 3 bases and 7 bases respectively, with 16 bases between them. The germline V gene has CDR1 SGDLS and CDR2 YYNGEE. This CDR3 has 14 residues. The CDR3 bases are TGTGCCAGCAGCGCCGAGTTCCGACAGACTGGCTACACCTTC. It is translated as CASSAEFRQTGYTF. Full variable domain (missing parts from reference TRBV9 and TRBJ1-2): DSGVTQTPKHLITATGQRVTLRCSPRSGDLSVYWYQQSLDQGLQFLIQYYNGEERAKGNILERFSAQQFPDLHSELNLSSLELGDSALYFCASSAEFRQTGYTFGSGTRLTVV.

This CDR3 is CASSEGQGTYGYTF. The CDR3 nucleotides are TGTGCCAGCAGTGAAGGACAGGGAACCTATGGCTACACCTTC. The V and J genes are TRBV6-1 and TRBJ1-2; the match to TRBD1 covers 7 bases. Trimming took 1 base from V and 4 from J; bases not matched to a gene: 3. Germline assignment: CDR1 MNHNS and CDR2 SASEGT. The CDR3 runs to 14 residues.

This sequence joins TRBV5-6 and TRBJ1-5; D unresolved. The V gene's germline CDR1 is SGHDT and CDR2 YYEEEE. The CDR3 has 15 amino acids. Trimming took off 0 bases at V and 6 bases at J, with 13 bases between the two ends. The CDR3 region is CASSLAGGVGQPQHF. CDR3 sequence (DNA): TGTGCCAGCAGCTTGGCCGGCGGGGTCGGTCAGCCCCAGCATTTT.

The rearrangement uses TRBV6-5 and TRBJ2-5, with D perhaps matching TRBD2 (6 bases). Trimming cost V 7 bases and J 5 bases, with 14 bases left between them. The V gene's germline CDR1 is MNHEY and CDR2 SVGAGI. CDR3 length: 13 residues. The CDR3 is CASTPAGWETQYF. CDR3 bases: TGTGCCAGCACCCCCGCGGGGTGGGAGACCCAGTACTTC.

V gene TRBV27 combines with J gene TRBJ1-2; D is perhaps TRBD1 (6 bases). Germline CDR1 and CDR2: MNHEY and SMNVEV (reference sequence). V was cut by 0 bases and J by 6 bases, with 11 bases left in between. This CDR3 is built from 14 residues. The CDR3 coding sequence is TGTGCCAGCAGTTTATCTCCAGGGGTGGATGGCTACACCTTC. It encodes CASSLSPGVDGYTF.

The rearrangement links TRBV5-1 to TRBJ1-4; 10 bases are a match to TRBD1. The germline CDR1 and CDR2 sequences are SGHRS and YFSETQ. V trimming: 0 bases; J trimming: 6 bases; junction bases outside the gene matches: 2. This CDR3 spans 15 amino acids. The CDR3 sequence: CASSLDGTGDEKLFF. For the CDR3, the DNA is TGCGCCAGCAGCTTGGATGGGACAGGGGATGAAAAACTGTTTTTT.

This chain connects TRBV7-9 to TRBJ2-5; D unresolved. V dropped 8 bases and J dropped 5 bases, with 15 bases sitting between them. The CDR3 has 13 residues. Germline CDR1 reads SEHNR; CDR2 reads FQNEAQ (reference sequence). The CDR3 sequence: CASAGPYPETQYF. CDR3 coding DNA: TGTGCCAGCGCCGGTCCTTATCCGGAGACCCAGTACTTC.

The chain is built from TRBV5-3 and TRBJ2-1; 9 nucleotides match TRBD2. TRBV5-3 is an open reading frame whose function is uncertain. V gave up 5 bases and J gave up 7 bases; unmatched junction bases: 10. The CDR3 covers 15 residues. Here the CDR3 reads CARRFGGREVNEQFF. CDR3 coding DNA: TGTGCCAGAAGGTTCGGCGGGAGGGAAGTAAATGAGCAGTTCTTC.

V gene TRBV9 combines with J gene TRBJ1-1; 7 bases agree with TRBD1. Germline CDR1 SGDLS, CDR2 YYNGEE. Losses at the gene ends were 4 bases for V and 1 base for J; bases not matched to a gene: 4. This CDR3 is built from 14 residues. CDR3: CASSPRQGNTEAFF. The CDR3 DNA reads as TGTGCCAGCAGCCCCCGACAGGGGAACACTGAAGCTTTCTTT.

V gene TRBV27 combines with J gene TRBJ2-2; TRBD1 is a possible D gene (6 bases). The CDR3 runs to 16 residues. Germline V gives CDR1 MNHEY, CDR2 SMNVEV (reference sequence). Trimming pared 5 bases from V and 2 bases from J, leaving 15 bases between. In DNA form, the CDR3 reads TGTGCCAGCAGTCTCGCCCGGACAGTCAACACCGGGGAGCTGTTTTTT. It specifies CASSLARTVNTGELFF.

The gene calls are TRBV10-3 and TRBJ2-1; 15 bases match TRBD2. The CDR3 covers 15 residues. In germline, CDR1 is ENHRY, CDR2 SYGVKD. J was trimmed by 5 bases and V by 6 bases; bases with no gene match: 2. The CDR3 loop is CAIRGTSGGNNEQFF. The CDR3 bases are TGTGCCATCAGGGGGACTAGCGGGGGGAACAATGAGCAGTTCTTC.

The chain joins TRBV5-1 to TRBJ2-1, with 10 bases aligning to TRBD2. Losses at the gene ends were 5 bases for V and 6 bases for J; bases not matched to a gene: 11. CDR1 SGHRS and CDR2 YFSETQ come from the germline V gene. This CDR3 has 16 residues. The CDR3 here is CASSMGLAPRTNEQFF. For the CDR3, the DNA is TGCGCCAGCAGTATGGGACTAGCGCCGAGGACCAATGAGCAGTTCTTC.

The chain carries TRBV4-1 and TRBJ1-3; possible D gene TRBD1, 6 bases. Germline V gene sequence: CDR1 MGHRA, CDR2 YSYEKL. This CDR3 has 15 residues. The V end was cut by 2 bases, the J end by 0 bases, with 8 bases between. DNA for the CDR3: TGCGCCAGCAGCCAAACAGGGATCTCTGGAAACACCATATATTTT. Translating it yields CASSQTGISGNTIYF.

The chain recombines TRBV19 with TRBJ1-2; TRBD1 agrees at 7 bases. This CDR3 is 13 amino acids long. V lost 1 base, J lost 8 bases, and 4 bases stayed unmatched. From germline, CDR1 is LNHDA and CDR2 SQIVND (reference sequence). CDR3 in amino acids: CASSIGQGGGYTF. In DNA, the CDR3 is TGTGCCAGTAGTATAGGACAGGGAGGCGGCTACACCTTC. Supplemented by reference TRBV19 and TRBJ1-2, the full variable domain reads DGGITQSPKYLFRKEGQNVTLSCEQNLNHDAMYWYRQDPGQGLRLIYYSQIVNDFQKGDIAEGYSVSREKKESFPLTVTSAQKNPTAFYLCASSIGQGGGYTFGSGTRLTVV.

The rearrangement uses TRBV28 and TRBJ1-2, with D possibly matching TRBD1 (5 bases). The CDR3 runs 12 residues. Germline CDR1 and CDR2: MDHEN and SYDVKM. V was clipped by 6 bases and J by 8 bases, with 13 bases between them. The CDR3 loop reads CASSTGGWGYTF. For the CDR3, the DNA is TGTGCCAGCAGCACGGGGGGGTGGGGCTACACCTTC.

This chain connects TRBV2 to TRBJ2-7, with D tentatively TRBD2 (5 bases). Deletions cut 3 bases from V and 11 bases from J, with 17 bases between. The CDR3 totals 13 residues. CDR1 and CDR2 from the germline V gene are SNHLY and FYNNEI. The CDR3 here is CASSDSSGRRKYF. CDR3 DNA sequence: TGTGCCAGCAGTGACTCGTCGGGTCGGAGGAAGTACTTC.

V usage is TRBV20-1 and J usage is TRBJ1-1; D is possibly TRBD1 (5 bases). This CDR3 is 11 amino acids long. Germline CDR1 is DFQATT and CDR2 is SNEGSKA (reference sequence). V dropped 7 bases and J dropped 1 base, with 7 bases sitting between them. The CDR3 DNA sequence: TGCAGTGTAGGGGAGAACACTGAAGCTTTCTTT. Translating it yields CSVGENTEAFF.

The CDR3 spells CASSLGGTSGVYEQYF. CDR3 nucleotides: TGTGCCAGCAGCTTGGGAGGGACTAGCGGTGTATACGAGCAGTACTTC. This chain uses TRBV5-4 with TRBJ2-7, with 11 positions matching TRBD2. Germline V gene data show CDR1 as SGHNT and CDR2 as YYREEE (reference sequence). J was trimmed by 4 bases and V by 0 bases; bases with no gene match: 6. The CDR3 consists of 16 residues.

This chain links TRBV6-2 or TRBV6-3 with TRBJ2-7; 9 bases align to TRBD2. The trim removed 0 bases at V and 1 base at J, leaving 1 base unmatched. Per the germline V gene, CDR1 is MNHEY and CDR2 is SVGEGT. CDR3 length: 15 amino acids. The CDR3 spells CASSYSSGSSYEQYF. The CDR3 DNA is TGTGCCAGCAGTTACTCTAGCGGGAGTTCCTACGAGCAGTACTTC.

The gene calls are TRBV11-2 and TRBJ2-1, with TRBD2 identical over 9 bases. The CDR3 runs 13 residues. Germline assignment: CDR1 SGHAT and CDR2 FQNNGV. J lost 13 bases, V lost 4 bases, and 8 bases had no gene match. CDR3: CASSWGLAGVQFF. The CDR3 coding sequence is TGTGCCAGCAGCTGGGGACTAGCAGGGGTCCAGTTCTTC.